The 5 T cell receptor delta chains below come from one sample, sequenced in a study of gammadelta T cells in human blood. TCRdb re-processed the RT-PCR reads via CATT. This sample yields under 1,200 delta-chain clones, of which 24% are seen a single time; 8.5% to 14% belongs to the top ten. The specimen sequenced was non-Vgamma9Vdelta2 gamma-delta T cells from infant blood. The source of these receptors is a human donor.

Points on this clone: This clone may be a read error of a much larger clone one base away. This chain joins TRDV1 and TRDJ2; 11 bases align to TRDD3. The CDR3 sequence is 26 residues long. J was trimmed by 0 bases and V by 2 bases; bases with no gene match: 29. Germline V gene data show CDR1 as TSWWSYY and CDR2 as QGS. The CDR3, as DNA: TGTGCTCTTGGGGAAGTCGGCCTTCCCCACTTCTTACTGGGGGATATGGGACCCGCTTTGACAGCACAACTCTTCTTT. It translates to CALGEVGLPHFLLGDMGPALTAQLFF.

Within the sample, this clone is large. This chain uses TRDV1 with TRDJ2, with TRDD3 matching over 10 bases. This CDR3 has 24 residues. Losses at the gene ends were 1 base for V and 0 bases for J; bases not matched to a gene: 23. From germline, CDR1 is TSWWSYY and CDR2 QGS. In DNA, the CDR3 is TGTGCTCTTGGGGAACCCCTACAGGGAACGAGGGGGGATACGCCCCACGCTTTGACAGCACAACTCTTCTTT. Translated: CALGEPLQGTRGDTPHALTAQLFF.

Within the sample, this clone is large. The chain carries TRDV1 and TRDJ1; 13 positions match TRDD3. The germline V gene encodes CDR1 TSWWSYY and CDR2 QGS. This CDR3 spans 23 amino acids. V lost 0 bases, J lost 7 bases, and 26 bases stayed unmatched. CDR3 in amino acids: CALGELWVPFPDTGGYAGPKLIF. CDR3 DNA sequence: TGTGCTCTTGGGGAACTCTGGGTTCCCTTCCCAGATACTGGGGGATACGCCGGTCCTAAACTCATCTTT.

This clone is large (0.1 to 1%) by share. The same CDR3 arises from other DNA sequences in this sample as well. The chain combines TRDV3 with TRDJ3; weak D call: TRDD3 (6 bases). The germline V and J ends were trimmed by 2 bases and 0 bases, with 32 bases remaining between them. This CDR3 is built from 23 residues. Germline-derived CDR1 and CDR2 are TVYSNPD and GDNSRS (reference sequence). DNA for the CDR3: TGTGCCTTTGAGGCCCCGACTCCAGGTACTGGGAAATTCCGCTCCTGGGACACCCGACAGATGTTTTTC. Protein product: CAFEAPTPGTGKFRSWDTRQMFF.

This clone was seen a single time. A much larger clone differs by one base, so this may be a read error. The chain carries TRDV1 and TRDJ1; D is undetermined. Trimming shortened V by 4 bases and J by 4 bases, and 16 bases separated the two germline ends. The germline V gene encodes CDR1 TSWWSYY and CDR2 QGS. CDR3 size: 15 residues. CDR3 bases: TGTGCTCTTGGGGTGATTTCTCGGATTAGCGATAAACTCATCTTT. As protein: CALGVISRISDKLIF.